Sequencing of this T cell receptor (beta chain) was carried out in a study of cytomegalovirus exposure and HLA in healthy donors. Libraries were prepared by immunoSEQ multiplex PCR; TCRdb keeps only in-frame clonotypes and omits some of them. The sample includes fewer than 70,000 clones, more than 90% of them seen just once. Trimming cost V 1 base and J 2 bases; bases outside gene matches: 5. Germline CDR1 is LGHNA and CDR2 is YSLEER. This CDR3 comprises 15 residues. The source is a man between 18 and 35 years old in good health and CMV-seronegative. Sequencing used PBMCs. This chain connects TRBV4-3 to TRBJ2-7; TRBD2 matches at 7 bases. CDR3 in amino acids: CASSQGPGGPYEQYF. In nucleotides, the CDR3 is TGCGCCAGCAGCCAAGGACCGGGGGGTCCCTACGAGCAGTACTTC.